What follows describes a single T cell receptor (beta chain). The CDR3 sequence is 15 residues long. V was clipped by 5 bases and J by 8 bases, with 16 bases between them. Germline lookup yields CDR1 MNHEY and CDR2 SVGEGT. Here immunoSEQ multiplex PCR was the method, and the copy in TCRdb shows in-frame clones only, minus some. The profile shows more than 70,000 clones, roughly 92% of them singletons. This sample was included in a study of control samples from healthy donors and cancer patients. J is TRBJ1-6 and V is TRBV6-2 or TRBV6-3; D not resolved. The sequencing input was blood. The receptor was isolated from a woman aged 25 to 39 in good health. The CDR3 here is CASSRYSGLDSPLHF. CDR3 coding DNA: TGTGCCAGCAGTCGCTACAGCGGGTTGGATTCACCCCTCCACTTT.